This T cell receptor beta chain originates from a study of cytomegalovirus exposure and HLA in healthy donors. This PCR relied on a set of 60 Vbeta primers and 13 Jbeta primers. Assay: immunoSEQ multiplex PCR; the TCRdb copy retains only in-frame clones and omits some. Here the sample spans some 140,000 clones, about 77% being singletons. The CDR3 sequence is 14 residues long. From germline, CDR1 is LNHDA and CDR2 SQIVND (reference sequence). After removal of 7 bases from V and 0 bases from J, the junction contained 4 bases not matched to a gene. General study findings and limits: The CMV antigen specificity of a few CMV-associated chains was confirmed through in vitro analysis. Common viral pathogens (according to a later analysis) appeared linked to several of the most significant clusters.

To note about this clone: Antigen: not known.

V is TRBV19 and J is TRBJ1-1, with TRBD1 identical over 8 bases. This receptor was taken from a man aged 45-65 years in good health and CMV-seronegative. What was sequenced was PBMCs. The CDR3 sequence: CASIDRGMNTEAFF. Written as DNA, the CDR3 is TGTGCCAGTATCGACAGGGGAATGAACACTGAAGCTTTCTTT.